This TCR beta chain emerged from a study of blood T cell repertoires in COVID-19. Study-level information: Some COVID-19 samples were acute and others convalescent; all came from the United States, Italy and Spain.

Profiling relied on immunoSEQ multiplex PCR, and the TCRdb table lists in-frame clones only, not all of them. The table shows over 200,000 clones, with 84% occurring only once. Germline assignment: CDR1 SGHAT and CDR2 FQNNGV. V was trimmed by 6 bases and J by 0 bases, leaving 18 bases between them. The CDR3 totals 16 residues. The sample comprised peripheral blood. The chain joins TRBV11-2 to TRBJ2-7; D might be TRBD1 (5 bases). The source is a man between 40 and 49 years old who had recovered from COVID-19. DNA of the CDR3: TGTGCCAGCAGTCTATTCCAGGGTGGTGTCTCCTACGAGCAGTACTTC. Its protein is CASSLFQGGVSYEQYF.